The rows below give T cell receptor beta chains drawn from one sample of a study of blood T cell repertoires in COVID-19. Measured with immunoSEQ multiplex PCR; TCRdb has only the in-frame clones, and not every one. The table includes approximately 150,000 clones, around 87% detected once. Sequencing used peripheral blood. The source of these receptors is a man between 65 and 85 years old with active COVID-19. CDR3s include the opening cysteine and the closing phenylalanine or tryptophan. The D gene is left open where the match is weak.

V gene	D gene	J gene	CDR3 protein	CDR3 DNA
TRBV30	-	TRBJ2-1	CAWRGTVENEQFF	TGTGCCTGGAGGGGGACTGTGGAGAATGAGCAGTTCTTC
TRBV4-1	-	TRBJ2-5	CASSQDRVRGLAETQYF	TGCGCCAGCAGCCAAGATCGCGTCAGGGGCCTCGCGGAGACCCAGTACTTC
TRBV21-1	-	TRBJ2-7	CASSNGVSRTGGWQYF	TGTGCCAGCAGCAATGGGGTTTCTCGGACAGGAGGCTGGCAGTACTTC
TRBV4-3	-	TRBJ2-1	CASSLLGANEQFF	TGCGCCAGCAGCCTATTGGGGGCCAATGAGCAGTTCTTC
TRBV20-1	-	TRBJ1-3	CSASQAYSGNTIYF	TGCAGTGCTAGTCAGGCCTACTCTGGAAACACCATATATTTT
TRBV28	TRBD2	TRBJ2-1	CASGSGLGTQTLNEQFF	TGTGCCAGCGGGTCCGGACTAGGCACCCAAACACTAAATGAGCAGTTCTTC
TRBV7-9	TRBD1	TRBJ1-6	CASSLGQGFYNSPLHF	TGTGCCAGCAGCTTGGGACAGGGGTTCTATAATTCACCCCTCCACTTT
TRBV11-2	-	TRBJ2-7	CASSLKAGREVEQYF	TGTGCCAGCAGCTTAAAGGCCGGCAGGGAAGTGGAGCAGTACTTC
TRBV10-1	TRBD2	TRBJ2-1	CASSEFTSGSNEQFF	TGCGCCAGCAGTGAGTTCACTAGCGGGAGTAATGAGCAGTTCTTC
TRBV5-4	-	TRBJ2-1	CASSYIGRDYNEQFF	TGTGCCAGCAGCTATATCGGGCGGGATTACAATGAGCAGTTCTTC
TRBV5-4	TRBD1	TRBJ2-5	CASSLARDRGMETQYF	TGTGCCAGCAGCTTGGCCCGGGACAGGGGGATGGAGACCCAGTACTTC